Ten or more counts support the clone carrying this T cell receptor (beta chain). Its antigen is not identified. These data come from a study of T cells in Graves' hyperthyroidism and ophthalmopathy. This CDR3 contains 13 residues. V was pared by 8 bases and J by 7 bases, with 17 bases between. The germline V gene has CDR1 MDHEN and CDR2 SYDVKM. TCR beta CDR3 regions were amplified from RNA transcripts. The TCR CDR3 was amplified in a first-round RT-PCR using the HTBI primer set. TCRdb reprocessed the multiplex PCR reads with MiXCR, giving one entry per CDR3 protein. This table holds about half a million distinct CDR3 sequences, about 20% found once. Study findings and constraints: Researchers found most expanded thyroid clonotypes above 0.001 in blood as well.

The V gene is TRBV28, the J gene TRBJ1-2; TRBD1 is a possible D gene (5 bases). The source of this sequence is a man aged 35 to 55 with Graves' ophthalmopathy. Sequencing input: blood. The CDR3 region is CASLQGPGLGYTF. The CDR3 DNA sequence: TGTGCCAGCCTCCAGGGACCGGGTCTTGGCTACACCTTC.